The rows below give T cell receptor beta chains drawn from one sample of a study of blood T cells in healthy people across ages. Via MiXCR, TCRdb re-called the 5' RACE reads, giving one row per CDR3 protein. The sample shows 1.5 million or so distinct CDR3 sequences, 42% of them seen only once. The material sequenced was blood. The receptors shown here come from a woman aged 18-35 years in good health. CDR3s leave out the opening cysteine and the closing phenylalanine or tryptophan. Each record gives: clone size, V gene, J gene, CDR3 protein. Clone size is shown for a subset of rows, as once, few, many or a class of expanded clone.

.	TRBV20-1	TRBJ1-5	SALPGPDQPQH
.	TRBV2	TRBJ2-7	ASIEQGLPYEQY
many	TRBV4-1	TRBJ1-2	ASSQRTVDHGYT
.	TRBV7-3	TRBJ2-7	ASSLGPGDEQY
few	TRBV20-1	TRBJ2-1	SASGGARYNEQF
few	TRBV7-3	TRBJ2-5	ASSLTGGASQETQY
.	TRBV3-1	TRBJ2-5	ASSQVKVGAETQY
.	TRBV27	TRBJ1-5	ASSLLGGDQPRH
.	TRBV27	TRBJ2-1	ASSSPASGSSYNEQF
.	TRBV29-1	TRBJ1-1	SVAGGGWTEAF
.	TRBV9	TRBJ2-1	ASSVDPGRQYNEQF
few	TRBV4-3	TRBJ2-1	ASSQGTGGWDEQF
.	TRBV20-1	.	SASSGSSYNEQY
.	TRBV29-1	TRBJ2-5	SVGGRAGNNEQY
.	TRBV12-3/TRBV12-4	TRBJ2-5	ASRRGLATQETQY
.	TRBV7-8	TRBJ1-2	ASSQGSGDYGYT
few	TRBV7-2	TRBJ2-7	ASSVTSGGYYEQY
few	TRBV9	TRBJ2-1	ASRPGGRSSYNEQF
.	TRBV12-5	TRBJ1-5	ASGLWGDQPQH
.	TRBV24-1	TRBJ1-4	ATSDAGTGDEKLF
few	TRBV19	TRBJ2-5	ASSRNFQETQY
.	TRBV4-1	TRBJ1-1	ASSPFTGGSTEAF
few	TRBV7-9	TRBJ2-2	ASSQRDLVPGELF
few	TRBV10-3	TRBJ1-1	AISMDRAEVF
many	TRBV7-9	TRBJ2-1	ASSLGLGGSYNEQF
.	TRBV4-3	TRBJ2-1	ASSRGSRDNEQF
.	TRBV6-5	TRBJ2-1	ASLLQAYNEQF
.	TRBV29-1	TRBJ2-7	SVEKKLNRGVY